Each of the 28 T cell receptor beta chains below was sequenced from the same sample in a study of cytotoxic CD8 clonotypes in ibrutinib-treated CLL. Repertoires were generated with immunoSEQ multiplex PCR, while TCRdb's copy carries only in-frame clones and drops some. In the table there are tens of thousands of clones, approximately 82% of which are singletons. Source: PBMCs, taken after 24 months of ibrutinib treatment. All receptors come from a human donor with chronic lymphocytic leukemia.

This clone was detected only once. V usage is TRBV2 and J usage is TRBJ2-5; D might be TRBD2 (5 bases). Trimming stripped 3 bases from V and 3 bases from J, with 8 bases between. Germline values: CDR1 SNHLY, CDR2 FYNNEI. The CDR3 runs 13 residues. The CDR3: CASSEEVEETQYF. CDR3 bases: TGTGCCAGCAGTGAGGAGGTGGAAGAGACCCAGTACTTC.

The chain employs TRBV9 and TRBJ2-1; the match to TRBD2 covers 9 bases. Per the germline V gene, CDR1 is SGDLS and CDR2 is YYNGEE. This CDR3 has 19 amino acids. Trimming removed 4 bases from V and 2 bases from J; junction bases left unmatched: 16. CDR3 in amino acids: CASSPGAVDSGSPYNEQFF. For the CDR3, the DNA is TGTGCCAGCAGCCCAGGGGCCGTGGATAGCGGGAGTCCCTACAATGAGCAGTTCTTC.

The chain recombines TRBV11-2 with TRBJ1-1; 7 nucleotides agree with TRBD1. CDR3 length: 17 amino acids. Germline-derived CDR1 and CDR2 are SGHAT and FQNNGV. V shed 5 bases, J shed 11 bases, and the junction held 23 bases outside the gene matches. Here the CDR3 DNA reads TGTGCCAGCAGCCCTCAACAGGGGAGGATCTTAGGGGCCGGGGCTTTCTTT. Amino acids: CASSPQQGRILGAGAFF.

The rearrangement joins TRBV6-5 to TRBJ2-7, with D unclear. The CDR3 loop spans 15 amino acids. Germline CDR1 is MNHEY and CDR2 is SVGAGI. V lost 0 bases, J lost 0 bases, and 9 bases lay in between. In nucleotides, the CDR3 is TGTGCCAGCAGTTACTCCAGCTTAAGCTCCTACGAGCAGTACTTC. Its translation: CASSYSSLSSYEQYF.

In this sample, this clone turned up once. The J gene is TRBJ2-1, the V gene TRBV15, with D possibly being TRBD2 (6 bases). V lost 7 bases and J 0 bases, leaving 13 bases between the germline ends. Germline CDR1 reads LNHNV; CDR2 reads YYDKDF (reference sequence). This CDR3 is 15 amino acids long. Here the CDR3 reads CATTDSGSSYNEQFF. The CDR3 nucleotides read TGTGCCACCACCGATAGCGGTAGCTCCTACAATGAGCAGTTCTTC.

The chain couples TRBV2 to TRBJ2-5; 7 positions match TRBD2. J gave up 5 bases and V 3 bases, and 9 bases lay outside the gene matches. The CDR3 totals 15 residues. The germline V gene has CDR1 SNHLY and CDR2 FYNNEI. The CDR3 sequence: CASSEFAGAGETQYF. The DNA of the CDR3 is TGTGCCAGCAGTGAGTTCGCGGGAGCTGGGGAGACCCAGTACTTC.

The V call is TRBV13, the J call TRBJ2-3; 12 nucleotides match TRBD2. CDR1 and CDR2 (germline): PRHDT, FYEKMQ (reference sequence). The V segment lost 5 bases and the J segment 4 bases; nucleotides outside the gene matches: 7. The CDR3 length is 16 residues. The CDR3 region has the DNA TGTGCCAGCAGCCTGTGGACTAGCGGGATGGCAGATACGCAGTATTTT. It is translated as CASSLWTSGMADTQYF.

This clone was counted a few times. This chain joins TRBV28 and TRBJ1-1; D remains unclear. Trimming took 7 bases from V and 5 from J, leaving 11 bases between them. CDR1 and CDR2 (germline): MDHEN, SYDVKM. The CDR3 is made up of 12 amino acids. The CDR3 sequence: CASMGYTTEAFF. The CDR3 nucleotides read TGTGCCAGCATGGGGTACACGACTGAAGCTTTCTTT. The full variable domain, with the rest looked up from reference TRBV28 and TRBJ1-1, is DVKVTQSSRYLVKRTGEKVFLECVQDMDHENMFWYRQDPGLGLRLIYFSYDVKMKEKGDIPEGYSVSREKKERFSLILESASTNQTSMYLCASMGYTTEAFFGQGTRLTVV.

CDR3 bases: TGTGCCAGCAGCTTAACCCGGGGCGATGAGCAGTTCTTC. The encoded protein is CASSLTRGDEQFF. V is TRBV11-3 and J is TRBJ2-1, with D possibly being TRBD1 or TRBD2 (5 bases each). V was pared by 2 bases and J by 8 bases, with 10 bases between. Germline loops: CDR1 SGHNT, CDR2 YENEEA. CDR3 length: 13 amino acids. The full variable domain, with the rest looked up from reference TRBV11-3 and TRBJ2-1, is EAGVVQSPRYKIIEKKQPVAFWCNPISGHNTLYWYLQNLGQGPELLIRYENEEAVDDSQLPKDRFSAERLKGVDSTLKIQPAELGDSAVYLCASSLTRGDEQFFGPGTRLTVL.

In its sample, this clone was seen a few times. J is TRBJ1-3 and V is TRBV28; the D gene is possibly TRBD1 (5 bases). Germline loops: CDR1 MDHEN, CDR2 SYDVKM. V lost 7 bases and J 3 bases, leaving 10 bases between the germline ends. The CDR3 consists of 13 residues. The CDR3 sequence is CASTRRGGNTIYF. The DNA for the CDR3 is TGTGCCAGCACCCGAAGGGGTGGAAACACCATATATTTT.

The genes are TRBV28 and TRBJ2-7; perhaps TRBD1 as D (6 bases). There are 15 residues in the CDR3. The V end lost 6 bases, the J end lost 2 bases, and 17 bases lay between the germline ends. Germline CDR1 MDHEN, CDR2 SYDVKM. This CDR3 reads CASRQGPNVPYEQYF. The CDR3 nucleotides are TGTGCCAGCAGACAGGGACCCAACGTACCCTACGAGCAGTACTTC.

For the CDR3, the DNA is TGTGCCTGGCGTTTAGCGGGAGGGTTGTCAGATACGCAGTATTTT. This encodes CAWRLAGGLSDTQYF. V gene TRBV30 combines with J gene TRBJ2-3; 11 bases match TRBD2. The trim removed 5 bases at V and 4 bases at J, leaving 8 bases unmatched. Germline V gene data show CDR1 as GTSNPN and CDR2 as SVGIG (reference sequence). This CDR3 is 15 amino acids long.

The CDR3 sequence: CASSLDRGWYEQYF. CDR3 nucleotide sequence: TGTGCCAGCAGCTTAGACAGGGGGTGGTACGAGCAGTACTTC. The chain couples TRBV7-2 to TRBJ2-7, with 8 bases that match TRBD1. J lost 4 bases, V lost 1 base, and 3 bases had no gene match. Germline CDR1 reads SGHTA; CDR2 reads FQGNSA. The CDR3 is 14 amino acids.

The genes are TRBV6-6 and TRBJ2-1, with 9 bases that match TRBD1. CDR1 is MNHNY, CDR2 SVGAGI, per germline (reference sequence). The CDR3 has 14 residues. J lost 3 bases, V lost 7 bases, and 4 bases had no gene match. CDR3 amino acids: CASIRDRVYNEQFF. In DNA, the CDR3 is TGTGCCAGCATCAGGGACAGGGTCTACAATGAGCAGTTCTTC.

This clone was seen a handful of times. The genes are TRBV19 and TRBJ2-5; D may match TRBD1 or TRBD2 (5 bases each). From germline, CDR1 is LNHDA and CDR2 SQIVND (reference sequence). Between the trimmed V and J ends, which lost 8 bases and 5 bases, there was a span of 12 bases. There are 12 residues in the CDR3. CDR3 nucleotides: TGTGCCAGTGGGACCTTCCGGGAGACCCAGTACTTC. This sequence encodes CASGTFRETQYF. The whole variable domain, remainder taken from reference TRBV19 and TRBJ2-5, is DGGITQSPKYLFRKEGQNVTLSCEQNLNHDAMYWYRQDPGQGLRLIYYSQIVNDFQKGDIAEGYSVSREKKESFPLTVTSAQKNPTAFYLCASGTFRETQYFGPGTRLLVL.

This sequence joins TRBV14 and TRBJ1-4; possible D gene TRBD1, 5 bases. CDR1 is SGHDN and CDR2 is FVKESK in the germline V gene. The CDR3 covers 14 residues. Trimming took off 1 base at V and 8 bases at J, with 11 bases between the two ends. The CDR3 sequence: CASSQAGWGEKLFF. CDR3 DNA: TGTGCCAGCAGCCAAGCTGGATGGGGGGAAAAACTGTTTTTT.

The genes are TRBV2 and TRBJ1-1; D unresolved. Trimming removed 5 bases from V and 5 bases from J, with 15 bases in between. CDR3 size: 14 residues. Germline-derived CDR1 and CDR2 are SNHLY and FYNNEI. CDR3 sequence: CASSTDNIGTEAFF. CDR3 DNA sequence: TGTGCCAGCAGTACTGATAACATTGGGACTGAAGCTTTCTTT.

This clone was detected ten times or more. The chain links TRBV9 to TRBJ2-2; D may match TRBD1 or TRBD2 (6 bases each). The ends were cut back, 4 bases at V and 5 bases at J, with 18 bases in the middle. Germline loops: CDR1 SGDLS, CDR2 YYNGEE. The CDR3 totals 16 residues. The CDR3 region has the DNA TGTGCCAGCAGCCCATGGAGGGGGAAGGGAACCGGGGAGCTGTTTTTT. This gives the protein CASSPWRGKGTGELFF.

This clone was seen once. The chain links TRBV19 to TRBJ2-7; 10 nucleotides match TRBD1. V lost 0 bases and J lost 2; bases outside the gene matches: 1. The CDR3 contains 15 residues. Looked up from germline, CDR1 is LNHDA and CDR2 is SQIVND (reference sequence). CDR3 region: CASSIDGTGAYEQYF. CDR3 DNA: TGTGCCAGTAGTATAGACGGGACAGGGGCCTACGAGCAGTACTTC.

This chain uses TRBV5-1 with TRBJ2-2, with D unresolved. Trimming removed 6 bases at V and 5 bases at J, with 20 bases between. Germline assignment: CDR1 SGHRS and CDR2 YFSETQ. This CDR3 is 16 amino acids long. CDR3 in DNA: TGCGCCAGCAAGCCTGGTCCGGGTGTTAGTACCGGGGAGCTGTTTTTT. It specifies CASKPGPGVSTGELFF.

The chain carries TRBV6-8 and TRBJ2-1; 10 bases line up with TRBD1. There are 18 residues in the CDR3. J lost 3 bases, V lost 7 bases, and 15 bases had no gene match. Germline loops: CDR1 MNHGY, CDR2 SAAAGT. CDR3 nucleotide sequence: TGTGCCAGCACCCACACCACTTCCGGGACAGGGGACTACAATGAGCAGTTCTTC. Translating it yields CASTHTTSGTGDYNEQFF.

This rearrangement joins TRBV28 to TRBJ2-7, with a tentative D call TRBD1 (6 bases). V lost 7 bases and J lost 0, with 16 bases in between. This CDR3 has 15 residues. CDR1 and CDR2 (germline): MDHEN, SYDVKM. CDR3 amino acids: CASTRTQGISYEQYF. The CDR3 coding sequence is TGTGCCAGCACCCGAACCCAGGGGATCTCCTACGAGCAGTACTTC.

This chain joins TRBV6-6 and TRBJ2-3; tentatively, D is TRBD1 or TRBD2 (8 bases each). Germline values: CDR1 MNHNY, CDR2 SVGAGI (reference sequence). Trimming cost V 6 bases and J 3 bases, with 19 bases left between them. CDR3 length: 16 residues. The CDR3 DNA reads TGTGCCAGCAGCCGACAGGGGACTAGGTCGACAGATACGCAGTATTTT. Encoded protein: CASSRQGTRSTDTQYF.

CDR3 protein: CASSPSAVSGANVLTF. CDR3 DNA sequence: TGTGCCAGCTCACCGTCGGCCGTCTCTGGGGCCAACGTCCTGACTTTC. J is TRBJ2-6 and V is TRBV18, with D hard to call. Germline assignment: CDR1 KGHSH and CDR2 LQKENI. The germline V and J ends were trimmed by 3 bases and 0 bases, with 9 bases remaining between them. The CDR3 runs to 16 residues.

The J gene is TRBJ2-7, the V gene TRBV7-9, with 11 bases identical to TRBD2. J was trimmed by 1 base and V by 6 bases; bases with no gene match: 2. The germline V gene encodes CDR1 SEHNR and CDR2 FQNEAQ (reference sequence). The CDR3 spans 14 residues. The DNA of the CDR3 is TGTGCCAGCAGGGGGACTAGCGGATCCTACGAGCAGTACTTC. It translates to CASRGTSGSYEQYF.

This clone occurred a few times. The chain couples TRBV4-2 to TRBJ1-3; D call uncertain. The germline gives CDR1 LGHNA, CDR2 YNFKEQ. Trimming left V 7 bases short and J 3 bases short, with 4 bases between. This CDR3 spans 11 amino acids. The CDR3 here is CASTGGNTIYF. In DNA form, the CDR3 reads TGTGCCAGCACTGGTGGAAACACCATATATTTT.

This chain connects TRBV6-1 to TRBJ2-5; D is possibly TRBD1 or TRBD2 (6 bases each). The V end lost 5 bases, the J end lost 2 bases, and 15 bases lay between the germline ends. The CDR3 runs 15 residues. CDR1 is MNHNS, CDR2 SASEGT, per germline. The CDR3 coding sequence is TGTGCCAGCAGTTGGGTCCAGGGGAGGCAAGAGACCCAGTACTTC. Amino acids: CASSWVQGRQETQYF.

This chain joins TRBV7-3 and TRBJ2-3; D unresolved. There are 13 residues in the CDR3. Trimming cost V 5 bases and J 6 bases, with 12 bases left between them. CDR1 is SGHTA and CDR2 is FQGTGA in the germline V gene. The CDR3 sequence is CASSGSPWDTQYF. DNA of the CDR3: TGTGCCAGCAGCGGATCCCCTTGGGATACGCAGTATTTT.